This T cell receptor (beta chain) was retrieved from a study of read filtering for tumor transcriptome and immune sequencing. At the level of the study: Patients were 17 to 20 male and some 15 female, mean age 65.9 years, range roughly 47 to 85. After DNase treatment, RNA was made into whole-transcriptome libraries.

This library used roughly 0.4 ug RNA and molecular barcoded adaptors spanning alpha/delta and beta/gamma chains. TCRdb itself ran the reads through MiXCR, one entry per CDR3 protein. The data hold roughly 130,000 distinct CDR3 sequences, with approximately 13% observed a single time. This clonotype was seen many times. The V gene lost 0 bases and the J gene lost 3 bases, with 12 bases spanning the gap. This CDR3 region has 16 residues. The germline V gene has CDR1 LGHDT and CDR2 YNNKEL (reference sequence). This clonotype originated in a donor aged 40 or over with multiple myeloma. The chain is built from TRBV3-1 and TRBJ2-1; maybe TRBD2 (6 bases). Sequencing used a population of CD138-negative cells sorted from bone marrow. In DNA form, the CDR3 reads TGTGCCAGCAGCCAAGACCGGGCGGGGTTCTACAATGAGCAGTTCTTC. This encodes CASSQDRAGFYNEQFF.